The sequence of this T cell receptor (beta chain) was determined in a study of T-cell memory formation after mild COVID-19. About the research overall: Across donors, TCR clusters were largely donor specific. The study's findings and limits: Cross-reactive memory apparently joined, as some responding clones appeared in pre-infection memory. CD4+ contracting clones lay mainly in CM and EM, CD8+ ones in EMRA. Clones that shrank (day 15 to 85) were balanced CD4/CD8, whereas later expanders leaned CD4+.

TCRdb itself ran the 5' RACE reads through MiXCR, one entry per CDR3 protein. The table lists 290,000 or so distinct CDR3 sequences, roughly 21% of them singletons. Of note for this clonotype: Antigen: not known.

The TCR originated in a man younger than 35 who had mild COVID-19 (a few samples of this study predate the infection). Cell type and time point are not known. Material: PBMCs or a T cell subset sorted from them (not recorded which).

CDR3 in DNA: TGTGCCAGCAGCTGGGACAGTGCTGAAGCTTTCTTT. Residues: CASSWDSAEAFF. The chain has TRBV12-3 or TRBV12-4 and TRBJ1-1; 7 nucleotides agree with TRBD1. This CDR3 contains 12 residues. Germline trimming cut 6 bases from V and 6 bases from J; bases unmatched to any gene: 4.